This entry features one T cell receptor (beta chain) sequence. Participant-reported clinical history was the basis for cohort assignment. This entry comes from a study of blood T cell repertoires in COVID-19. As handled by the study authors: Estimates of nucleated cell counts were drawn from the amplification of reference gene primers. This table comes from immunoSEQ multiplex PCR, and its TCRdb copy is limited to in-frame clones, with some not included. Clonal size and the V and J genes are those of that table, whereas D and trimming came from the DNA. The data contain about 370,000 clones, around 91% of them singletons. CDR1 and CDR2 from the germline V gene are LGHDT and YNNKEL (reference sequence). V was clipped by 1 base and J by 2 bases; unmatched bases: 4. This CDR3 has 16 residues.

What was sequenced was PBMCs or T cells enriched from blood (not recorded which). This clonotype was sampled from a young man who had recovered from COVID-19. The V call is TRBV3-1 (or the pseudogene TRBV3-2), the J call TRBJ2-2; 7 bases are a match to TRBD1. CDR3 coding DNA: TGTGCCAGCAGCCAAGTGGCAGGGGGTAACACCGGGGAGCTGTTTTTT. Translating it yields CASSQVAGGNTGELFF.